The 5 T cell receptor beta chains reported below all come from one sample, sequenced in a study of blood T cells in healthy people across ages. Through a sample-barcoded 5' primer and a J-beta primer mix, a second PCR was run for about 6 to 12 cycles. TCRdb recomputed calls from the 5' RACE reads with MiXCR, one row per CDR3 protein. The data hold 850,000 to 1,000,000 distinct CDR3 sequences, with roughly half observed a single time. The sample comprised blood. The source of these receptors is a woman aged 55-70 years in good health.

This clonotype was counted a single time. The rearrangement uses TRBV5-5 and TRBJ2-7; TRBD2 is a possible D gene (6 bases). The CDR3 runs 14 residues. Germline lookup yields CDR1 SGHKS and CDR2 YYEKEE (reference sequence). The V end lost 0 bases, the J end lost 2 bases, and 9 bases lay between the germline ends. The CDR3 sequence: CASSLGLGPYEQYF. The CDR3 DNA reads TGTGCCAGCAGCTTGGGACTAGGACCCTACGAGCAGTACTTC.

V gene TRBV5-1 combines with J gene TRBJ1-4; D gene ambiguous. The CDR3 spans 15 residues. Trimming removed 4 bases from V and 8 bases from J, with 18 bases in between. Germline-derived CDR1 and CDR2 are SGHRS and YFSETQ. CDR3 residues: CASSLTDSRWEKLFF. In nucleotides, the CDR3 is TGCGCCAGCAGCCTTACAGATTCAAGATGGGAAAAACTGTTTTTT.

The chain combines TRBV27 with TRBJ2-2, with 10 positions matching TRBD1. Trimming took 3 bases from V and 2 from J; bases not matched to a gene: 12. CDR1 MNHEY and CDR2 SMNVEV come from the germline V gene (reference sequence). CDR3 length: 19 amino acids. In DNA form, the CDR3 reads TGTGCCAGCAGTTTCGATCGGGACAGGGGCTACCTCAACACCGGGGAGCTGTTTTTT. It codes for CASSFDRDRGYLNTGELFF.

This clonotype was detected only a few times. The chain uses TRBV12-3 or TRBV12-4 and TRBJ2-4, with D hard to call. The length of the CDR3 is 10 residues. Between the trimmed V and J ends, which lost 6 bases and 13 bases, there was a span of 10 bases. CDR3 bases: TGTGCCAGCAGCCGGGTCAAGCAGTACTTC. It translates to CASSRVKQYF.

This clonotype was seen only a few times. The genes are TRBV4-1 and TRBJ2-1; D may be TRBD1 (5 bases). Deletions cut 6 bases from V and 9 bases from J, with 9 bases between. The CDR3 contains 11 residues. Germline-derived CDR1 and CDR2 are MGHRA and YSYEKL. CDR3 residues: CASRSQGEQFF. The CDR3 region has the DNA TGCGCCAGCAGATCCCAGGGTGAGCAGTTCTTC.